Listed below are T cell receptor beta chains from one sample, sequenced in a study of cytomegalovirus exposure and HLA in healthy donors. Clones were sequenced by immunoSEQ multiplex PCR, and TCRdb holds only the in-frame ones, with some missing. This table holds around 200,000 clones, approximately 86% found once. The sequenced sample was PBMCs. All receptors derive from a woman aged 30 to 39 in good health and CMV-seronegative. Both conserved end residues are part of each CDR3. A D gene is named only where the DNA matches it firmly.

d_call: .; j_call: TRBJ1-2; v_call: TRBV7-9; cdr3_aa: CASSIDRQGYTF
d_call: .; j_call: TRBJ2-1; v_call: TRBV6-1; cdr3_aa: CASQTPWLYNEQFF
d_call: .; j_call: TRBJ2-1; v_call: TRBV2; cdr3_aa: CAAGIEQFF
d_call: .; j_call: TRBJ1-3; v_call: TRBV19; cdr3_aa: CASSWELYGNTIYF
d_call: TRBD2; j_call: TRBJ2-2; v_call: TRBV6-1; cdr3_aa: CASSEDMRGWTSTGELFF
d_call: TRBD2; j_call: TRBJ2-2; v_call: TRBV9; cdr3_aa: CASSVGLAGGSGTGELFF
d_call: .; j_call: TRBJ2-7; v_call: TRBV18; cdr3_aa: CASSPGAGTYEQYF
d_call: .; j_call: TRBJ2-2; v_call: TRBV7-8; cdr3_aa: CASSLVQDVELFF
d_call: .; j_call: TRBJ1-3; v_call: TRBV19; cdr3_aa: CASSISSSGNTIYF
d_call: .; j_call: TRBJ2-3; v_call: TRBV9; cdr3_aa: CASSRQDLSTDTQYF
d_call: TRBD1; j_call: TRBJ2-1; v_call: TRBV11-3; cdr3_aa: CASSRRTGAAAEQFF